These 21 T cell receptor beta chains were sequenced from one sample in a study of identifying expanded T cells in peripheral blood. Some clones are missing from TCRdb's copy, which holds only in-frame ones; the method was immunoSEQ multiplex PCR. The sample has about 91,000 clones, approximately 91% seen once. The source material was blood. These receptors all stem from a person aged 18-70 years in good health.

V is TRBV25-1 and J is TRBJ2-7; D remains ambiguous. The CDR3 has 11 amino acids. The germline V and J ends were trimmed by 5 bases and 0 bases, with 2 bases remaining between them. The germline V gene has CDR1 MGHDK and CDR2 SYGVNS. The CDR3 reads CASSFSYEQYF. CDR3 sequence (DNA): TGTGCCAGCAGTTTCTCCTACGAGCAGTACTTC.

The rearrangement uses TRBV18 and TRBJ2-7; D remains unclear. Looked up from germline, CDR1 is KGHSH and CDR2 is LQKENI. Trimming stripped 2 bases from V and 3 bases from J, with 23 bases between. The CDR3 is 18 residues long. In nucleotides, the CDR3 is TGTGCCAGCTCACCAGGTTTTGTGACCAGAACTCAAGGCTACGAGCAGTACTTC. Its protein product is CASSPGFVTRTQGYEQYF.

The chain carries TRBV9 and TRBJ2-1; D remains unclear. Looked up from germline, CDR1 is SGDLS and CDR2 is YYNGEE. V dropped 0 bases and J dropped 4 bases, with 17 bases sitting between them. The CDR3 spans 17 residues. CDR3 amino acids: CASSVEGLSSSYNEQFF. The CDR3, as DNA: TGTGCCAGCAGCGTAGAGGGTCTATCTTCCTCTTACAATGAGCAGTTCTTC.

This chain connects TRBV29-1 to TRBJ1-1; D not certain. Trimming cost V 7 bases and J 2 bases, with 14 bases left between them. The CDR3 consists of 13 residues. Per germline, CDR1 SQVTM and CDR2 ANQGSEA. DNA for the CDR3: TGCAGCGGAAACGGAGGGAGAAACACTGAAGCTTTCTTT. Translation gives CSGNGGRNTEAFF.

The V call is TRBV7-2, the J call TRBJ1-2; D may be TRBD1 (5 bases). The CDR3 consists of 13 residues. The germline gives CDR1 SGHTA, CDR2 FQGNSA. The V gene lost 5 bases and the J gene lost 7 bases, with 14 bases spanning the gap. The CDR3 is CASSAGSGIGYTF. CDR3 nucleotides: TGTGCCAGCAGCGCAGGGAGCGGCATTGGCTACACCTTC.

This chain joins TRBV5-6 and TRBJ2-7; 8 nucleotides agree with TRBD1. The germline V gene has CDR1 SGHDT and CDR2 YYEEEE. This CDR3 region has 14 residues. Germline trimming cut 2 bases from V and 2 bases from J; bases unmatched to any gene: 3. The CDR3 loop reads CASSLGQGPYEQYF. CDR3 nucleotides: TGTGCCAGCAGCTTAGGACAGGGTCCCTACGAGCAGTACTTC.

V is TRBV11-3 and J is TRBJ2-1, with TRBD2 identical over 11 bases. This CDR3 has 15 residues. CDR1 is SGHNT, CDR2 YENEEA, per germline. With V trimmed by 0 bases and J by 9 bases, 4 bases remained unmatched. The CDR3 DNA follows: TGTGCCAGCAGCTTAGATGTTAGCGGGAGGGCTGAGCAGTTCTTC. This gives the protein CASSLDVSGRAEQFF.

The chain has TRBV7-2 and TRBJ2-3; D is unclear. With 5 bases removed from V and 4 bases from J, the gap between germline ends came to 16 bases. Germline V gene data show CDR1 as SGHTA and CDR2 as FQGNSA. This CDR3 region has 15 residues. The CDR3 DNA sequence: TGTGCCAGCAGCCCCGGGCTAGGTTCGGCAGATACGCAGTATTTT. Its protein is CASSPGLGSADTQYF.

This chain's CDR3 is CATMGQVGEQFF. The CDR3 DNA is TGTGCCACCATGGGACAGGTTGGGGAGCAGTTCTTC. The chain carries TRBV10-3 and TRBJ2-1; the match to TRBD1 covers 8 bases. CDR3 length equals 12 residues. Germline V gene sequence: CDR1 ENHRY, CDR2 SYGVKD. V trimming: 10 bases; J trimming: 10 bases; junction bases outside the gene matches: 9.

The CDR3 loop is CASSLGQGARGANVLTF. CDR3 DNA: TGTGCCAGCAGCTTAGGACAGGGGGCCAGAGGGGCCAACGTCCTGACTTTC. This chain joins TRBV7-9 and TRBJ2-6; 10 bases line up with TRBD1. V shed 1 base, J shed 4 bases, and the junction held 4 bases outside the gene matches. CDR1 and CDR2 (germline): SEHNR, FQNEAQ (reference sequence). There are 17 residues in the CDR3. Together with reference TRBV7-9 and TRBJ2-6, the CDR3 gives the full variable domain: DTGVSQNPRHKITKRGQNVTFRCDPISEHNRLYWYRQTLGQGPEFLTYFQNEAQLEKSRLLSDRFSAERPKGSFSTLEIQRTEQGDSAMYLCASSLGQGARGANVLTFGAGSRLTVL.

This chain joins TRBV27 and TRBJ2-3, with TRBD2 matching over 8 bases. From germline, CDR1 is MNHEY and CDR2 SMNVEV (reference sequence). The CDR3 is 16 amino acids. The V and J ends lost 3 bases and 3 bases, in that order; junction bases with no gene match: 8. CDR3 DNA sequence: TGTGCCAGCAGTTTTCTCCTAGCGGGCATTACAGATACGCAGTATTTT. Translated, it gives CASSFLLAGITDTQYF.

The genes are TRBV6-5 and TRBJ2-3, with TRBD1 as a possible D gene (5 bases). Looked up from germline, CDR1 is MNHEY and CDR2 is SVGAGI. This CDR3 has 14 residues. Trimming removed 7 bases at V and 4 bases at J, with 15 bases between. Here the CDR3 DNA reads TGTGCCAGCACTAACTTGGGGCCCGCAGATACGCAGTATTTT. This sequence encodes CASTNLGPADTQYF.

This chain links TRBV4-1 with TRBJ2-7; the D is unclear. Germline V gives CDR1 MGHRA, CDR2 YSYEKL. The V end lost 1 base, the J end lost 6 bases, and 10 bases lay between the germline ends. The CDR3 has 13 amino acids. CDR3 loop: CASSQGLTFEQYF. CDR3 coding DNA: TGCGCCAGCAGCCAAGGATTGACCTTCGAGCAGTACTTC.

V is TRBV30 and J is TRBJ2-7; possibly TRBD1 or TRBD2 for D (6 bases each). The V gene lost 0 bases and the J gene lost 5 bases, with 20 bases spanning the gap. This CDR3 spans 16 amino acids. CDR1 is GTSNPN, CDR2 SVGIG, per germline (reference sequence). CDR3 coding DNA: TGTGCCTGGAGTGTGGTTGAAGAAACGGGGGCGGACGAGCAGTACTTC. Its translation is CAWSVVEETGADEQYF.

J is TRBJ1-5 and V is TRBV4-1, with TRBD1 as a possible D gene (6 bases). Germline V lookup: CDR1 MGHRA, CDR2 YSYEKL. CDR3 size: 17 residues. Trimming left V 2 bases short and J 1 base short, with 15 bases between. The CDR3 region is CASSQSFAGQSNQPQHF. The CDR3, as DNA: TGCGCCAGCAGCCAATCCTTCGCCGGACAGAGCAATCAGCCCCAGCATTTT.

The chain links TRBV15 to TRBJ1-2; TRBD1 is a possible D gene (6 bases). The length of the CDR3 is 15 residues. Germline-derived CDR1 and CDR2 are LNHNV and YYDKDF (reference sequence). Trimming took off 3 bases at V and 7 bases at J, with 18 bases between the two ends. CDR3 sequence: CATSSRWGGLGGYTF. The CDR3, as DNA: TGTGCCACCAGCAGTCGATGGGGGGGGCTGGGTGGCTACACCTTC.

This chain links TRBV28 with TRBJ2-7; D may be TRBD2 (5 bases). V lost 3 bases, J lost 3 bases, and 12 bases lay in between. CDR3 size: 14 residues. Germline V lookup: CDR1 MDHEN, CDR2 SYDVKM. The CDR3 DNA sequence: TGTGCCAGCAGTTTTGAGGAGGAGCTCTACGAGCAGTACTTC. This sequence encodes CASSFEEELYEQYF.

This sequence joins TRBV29-1 and TRBJ1-5, with a tentative D call TRBD1 (6 bases). This CDR3 contains 13 residues. CDR1 is SQVTM and CDR2 is ANQGSEA in the germline V gene. The ends were cut back, 6 bases at V and 3 bases at J, with 12 bases in the middle. CDR3 residues: CSVGGGYNQPQHF. CDR3 nucleotide sequence: TGCAGCGTGGGAGGGGGATACAATCAGCCCCAGCATTTT. Based on the CDR3 plus reference TRBV29-1 and TRBJ1-5, the full variable domain is SAVISQKPSRDICQRGTSLTIQCQVDSQVTMMFWYRQQPGQSLTLIATANQGSEATYESGFVIDKFPISRPNLTFSTLTVSNMSPEDSSIYLCSVGGGYNQPQHFGDGTRLSIL.

The chain couples TRBV27 to TRBJ2-7; 10 bases fit TRBD1. Germline V lookup: CDR1 MNHEY, CDR2 SMNVEV (reference sequence). The CDR3 contains 14 residues. V trimming: 6 bases; J trimming: 5 bases; junction bases outside the gene matches: 7. The CDR3 reads CASSPMTGGNEQYF. In nucleotides, the CDR3 is TGTGCCAGCAGCCCAATGACAGGGGGCAACGAGCAGTACTTC.

The rearrangement joins TRBV27 to TRBJ1-3; no definite D call. The CDR3 spans 13 residues. Germline CDR1 is MNHEY and CDR2 is SMNVEV (reference sequence). Trimming cost V 1 base and J 0 bases, with 1 base left between them. The CDR3: CASSLFSGNTIYF. The CDR3 DNA follows: TGTGCCAGCAGTTTATTCTCTGGAAACACCATATATTTT.

This sequence joins TRBV10-3 and TRBJ2-7; 9 positions match TRBD1. The CDR3 totals 14 residues. CDR1 and CDR2 from the germline V gene are ENHRY and SYGVKD. V was pared by 3 bases and J by 3 bases, with 3 bases of the junction left unmatched. CDR3 loop: CAISDWTGVYEQYF. Written as DNA, the CDR3 is TGTGCCATCAGTGACTGGACAGGGGTCTACGAGCAGTACTTC.